A selection of T cell receptor beta chains follows, all from one sample in a study of Ad26.COV2.S vaccination and SARS-CoV-2 variants. Repertoires were generated with immunoSEQ multiplex PCR, while TCRdb's copy carries only in-frame clones and drops some. The sample includes 410,000 or so clones, 80% to 95% of them seen just once. Sequenced material: peripheral blood, taken in a trial of Ad26.COV2.S vaccine versus placebo. The source is a person aged 18 to 65 who received the Ad26.COV2.S COVID-19 vaccine or a placebo. CDR3s include the opening cysteine and the closing phenylalanine or tryptophan. The order of the fields is J gene, D gene, clone size, V gene, CDR3 protein, CDR3 DNA. The D gene is left open where the match is weak. Size is stated for part of the rows, as once, few or many counts, or as a class when the clone is expanded.

>TRBJ1-5|.|once|TRBV9
CASSSRDNQPQHF
TGTGCCAGCAGTAGTAGGGACAATCAGCCCCAGCATTTT
>TRBJ2-1|TRBD1|.|TRBV20-1
CSASTGQGSSYNEQFF
TGCAGTGCTAGTACAGGACAGGGGAGCTCCTACAATGAGCAGTTCTTC
>TRBJ2-2|.|.|TRBV10-2
CASKPGQSPTGELFF
TGCGCCAGCAAGCCGGGACAAAGTCCGACCGGGGAGCTGTTTTTT
>TRBJ1-4|TRBD1|.|TRBV24-1
CATSVRDRGPDGSNEKLFF
TGTGCCACCAGTGTCCGGGACAGGGGGCCGGACGGGTCTAATGAAAAACTGTTTTTT
>TRBJ2-1|.|.|TRBV3-1/TRBV3-2
CASSPGRGSYNEQFF
TGTGCCAGCAGCCCTGGACGGGGCTCCTACAATGAGCAGTTCTTC
>TRBJ1-5|TRBD1|.|TRBV28
CASRDETGVSNQPQHF
TGTGCCAGCAGGGACGAGACAGGGGTTAGCAATCAGCCCCAGCATTTT
>TRBJ2-1|.|.|TRBV5-1
CASRGGPSSYNEQFF
TGCGCCAGCAGGGGTGGACCGAGCTCCTACAATGAGCAGTTCTTC
>TRBJ2-1|.|.|TRBV18
CASSPEGYNEQFF
TGTGCCAGCTCACCGGAGGGTTACAATGAGCAGTTCTTC
>TRBJ1-2|.|.|TRBV7-2
CASSTLTRNYGYTF
TGTGCCAGCAGCACTCTCACACGTAACTATGGCTACACCTTC
>TRBJ2-5|TRBD2|.|TRBV30
CAWSIGGGAQETQYF
TGTGCCTGGAGTATCGGCGGGGGGGCCCAGGAGACCCAGTACTTC
>TRBJ2-7|TRBD1|.|TRBV6-6
CASSLGQGSYEQYF
TGTGCCAGCAGCCTGGGACAGGGCTCCTACGAGCAGTACTTC
>TRBJ1-2|.|.|TRBV25-1
CASRPGGVGPFYGYTF
TGTGCCAGCCGCCCGGGCGGGGTAGGGCCTTTCTATGGCTACACCTTC
>TRBJ2-1|TRBD2|.|TRBV7-9
CASSLVYTRESSYNEQFF
TGTGCCAGCAGCTTAGTATATACGCGGGAGTCATCCTACAATGAGCAGTTCTTC
>TRBJ2-1|.|.|TRBV11-2
CASSLQGDEQFF
TGTGCCAGCAGCTTACAGGGTGATGAGCAGTTCTTC
>TRBJ1-6|.|.|TRBV28
CASTDLNSPLHF
TGTGCCAGCACCGACCTTAATTCACCCCTCCACTTT
>TRBJ1-6|TRBD1|.|TRBV6-6
CASSLQGLRGRGSYNSPLHF
TGTGCCAGCAGCCTACAGGGGCTCCGGGGGCGAGGCTCCTATAATTCACCCCTCCACTTT
>TRBJ2-7|TRBD1|.|TRBV4-3
CASSRGQDSYEQYF
TGCGCCAGCAGCCGCGGACAGGATTCCTACGAGCAGTACTTC
>TRBJ2-7|TRBD2|once|TRBV6-5
CASRHTSGGLYEQYF
TGTGCCAGCAGACACACTAGCGGGGGTCTCTACGAGCAGTACTTC
>TRBJ1-1|.|.|TRBV7-9
CASSLDPGSTEAFF
TGTGCCAGCAGCTTAGATCCCGGTAGCACTGAAGCTTTCTTT
>TRBJ1-4|TRBD1|.|TRBV6-1
CASSAAGTGVATNEKLFF
TGTGCCAGCAGTGCCGCCGGGACAGGAGTTGCAACTAATGAAAAACTGTTTTTT
>TRBJ2-5|.|once|TRBV3-1/TRBV3-2
CASSQAGAAETQYF
TGTGCCAGCAGCCAGGCGGGGGCAGCAGAGACCCAGTACTTC
>TRBJ1-5|TRBD1|.|TRBV27
CASSRTTGGIPEPQHF
TGTGCCAGCAGCCGAACGACAGGGGGGATACCAGAGCCCCAGCATTTT
>TRBJ1-5|TRBD1|.|TRBV19
CASSMSGNVDRGQPQHF
TGTGCCAGTAGTATGAGTGGAAACGTGGACAGGGGTCAGCCCCAGCATTTT
>TRBJ2-7|TRBD2|.|TRBV5-4
CASSLRMLAGVSYEQYF
TGTGCCAGCAGCTTGAGGATGCTAGCGGGGGTTTCCTACGAGCAGTACTTC
>TRBJ2-1|TRBD2|.|TRBV14
CASSQERESSGARYNEQFF
TGTGCCAGCAGCCAAGAAAGGGAGTCGAGCGGGGCGCGCTACAATGAGCAGTTCTTC
>TRBJ2-1|TRBD2|once|TRBV3-1/TRBV3-2
CASSLSGGVYNEQFF
TGTGCCAGCAGCCTGAGCGGGGGGGTGTACAATGAGCAGTTCTTC
>TRBJ2-7|.|.|TRBV20-1
CSAISNYEQYF
TGCAGTGCTATATCTAATTACGAGCAGTACTTC
>TRBJ1-4|TRBD1|.|TRBV4-3
CASGDRVTGEKLFF
TGCGCCAGCGGAGACCGTGTGACAGGGGAAAAACTGTTTTTT
>TRBJ2-7|TRBD2|.|TRBV10-3
CAISDTGGGYEQYF
TGTGCCATCAGTGATACGGGAGGGGGCTACGAGCAGTACTTC
>TRBJ1-1|.|.|TRBV30
CAWRIQGTSEAFF
TGTGCCTGGAGGATACAGGGAACTAGTGAAGCTTTCTTT
>TRBJ2-1|.|.|TRBV11-2
CASSLDSYNEQFF
TGTGCCAGCAGCTTGGACAGCTACAATGAGCAGTTCTTC
>TRBJ1-2|TRBD1|.|TRBV28
CASRPGQGIYGYTF
TGTGCCAGCAGACCCGGACAGGGGATCTATGGCTACACCTTC
>TRBJ1-2|.|.|TRBV29-1
CSVVAGLYGYTF
TGCAGCGTTGTCGCGGGACTCTATGGCTACACCTTC
>TRBJ2-3|.|.|TRBV18
CASSPTPSTDTQYF
TGTGCCAGCTCACCGACACCCAGCACAGATACGCAGTATTTT
>TRBJ2-7|TRBD1|.|TRBV27
CASGTGAEQYF
TGTGCCAGCGGGACAGGGGCCGAGCAGTACTTC
>TRBJ2-7|TRBD2|.|TRBV7-2
CASSRGLPLIYEQYF
TGTGCCAGCAGCCGGGGACTACCACTCATCTACGAGCAGTACTTC